The TCR beta chain described here comes from a study of technical replicates of blood from several donors. TCRdb's copy holds only in-frame clones and misses some; the assay was immunoSEQ multiplex PCR. The table lists roughly 100,000 clones, roughly 95% of them singletons. The TCR sequence derives from a human donor in good health. The sample consisted of T cells isolated from PBMCs.

The DNA of the CDR3 is TGTGCCAGCAGGTCTCGGGGGATCACCATAGCGGCAGAGACCCAGTACTTC. Its protein is CASRSRGITIAAETQYF. The chain uses TRBV5-8 and TRBJ2-5, with D possibly TRBD2 on 6 matching bases. The germline CDR1 and CDR2 sequences are SGHTS and YDEGEE. V was clipped by 5 bases and J by 4 bases, with 24 bases between them. The CDR3 runs to 17 residues.